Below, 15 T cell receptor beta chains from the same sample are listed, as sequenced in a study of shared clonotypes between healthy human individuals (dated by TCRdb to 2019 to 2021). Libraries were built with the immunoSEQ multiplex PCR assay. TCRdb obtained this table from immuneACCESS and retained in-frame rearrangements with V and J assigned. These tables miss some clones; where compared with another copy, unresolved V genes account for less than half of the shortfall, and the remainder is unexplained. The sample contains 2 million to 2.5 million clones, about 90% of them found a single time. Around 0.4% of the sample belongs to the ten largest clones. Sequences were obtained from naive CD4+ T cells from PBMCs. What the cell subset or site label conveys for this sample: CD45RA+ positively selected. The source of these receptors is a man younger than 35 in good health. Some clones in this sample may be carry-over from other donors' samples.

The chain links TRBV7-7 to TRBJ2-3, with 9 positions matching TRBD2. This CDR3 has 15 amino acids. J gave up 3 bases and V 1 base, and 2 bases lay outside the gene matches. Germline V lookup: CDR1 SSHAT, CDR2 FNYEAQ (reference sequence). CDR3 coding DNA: TGTGCCAGCAGCTTAGGTACTAGCGGGACAGATACGCAGTATTTT. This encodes CASSLGTSGTDTQYF. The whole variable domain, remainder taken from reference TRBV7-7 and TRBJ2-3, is GAGVSQSPRYKVTKRGQDVTLRCDPISSHATLYWYQQALGQGPEFLTYFNYEAQPDKSGLPSDRFSAERPEGSISTLTIQRTEQRDSAMYRCASSLGTSGTDTQYFGPGTRLTVL.

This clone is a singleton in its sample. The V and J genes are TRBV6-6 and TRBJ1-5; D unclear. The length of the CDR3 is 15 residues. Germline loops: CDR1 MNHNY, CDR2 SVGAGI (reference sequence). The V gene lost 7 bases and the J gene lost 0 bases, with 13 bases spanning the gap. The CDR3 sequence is CASTLDTYSNQPQHF. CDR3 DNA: TGTGCCAGCACCCTAGACACGTATAGCAATCAGCCCCAGCATTTT.

CDR3 DNA: TGTGCCAGCGTGCCTTGGGGGTCGGTTGAAGCTTTCTTT. Translation: CASVPWGSVEAFF. The genes are TRBV25-1 and TRBJ1-1; D perhaps matches TRBD1 (5 bases). The CDR3 extends over 13 amino acids. The germline V gene encodes CDR1 MGHDK and CDR2 SYGVNS. V lost 8 bases and J lost 7, with 17 bases in between.

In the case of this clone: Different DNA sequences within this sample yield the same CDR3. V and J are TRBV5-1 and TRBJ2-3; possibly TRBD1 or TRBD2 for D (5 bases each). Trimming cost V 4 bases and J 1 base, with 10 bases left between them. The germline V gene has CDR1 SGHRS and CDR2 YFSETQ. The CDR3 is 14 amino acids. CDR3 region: CASSLGDRTDTQYF. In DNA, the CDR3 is TGCGCCAGCAGCCTGGGGGACCGCACAGATACGCAGTATTTT.

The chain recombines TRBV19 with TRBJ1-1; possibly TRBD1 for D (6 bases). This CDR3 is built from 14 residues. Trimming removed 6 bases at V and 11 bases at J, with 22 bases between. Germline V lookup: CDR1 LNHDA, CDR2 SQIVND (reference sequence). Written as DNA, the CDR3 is TGTGCCAGTAGGATATCAGACAGGCAACTGGGGGCTTTCTTT. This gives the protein CASRISDRQLGAFF.

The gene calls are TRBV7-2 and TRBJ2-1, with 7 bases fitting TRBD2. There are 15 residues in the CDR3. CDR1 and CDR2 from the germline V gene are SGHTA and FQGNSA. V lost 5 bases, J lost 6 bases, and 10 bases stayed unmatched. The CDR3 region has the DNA TGTGCCAGCAGCCCCGCGGGGGTTTACGGCAATGAGCAGTTCTTC. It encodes CASSPAGVYGNEQFF. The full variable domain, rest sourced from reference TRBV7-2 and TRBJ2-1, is GAGVSQSPSNKVTEKGKDVELRCDPISGHTALYWYRQSLGQGLEFLIYFQGNSAPDKSGLPSDRFSAERTGGSVSTLTIQRTQQEDSAVYLCASSPAGVYGNEQFFGPGTRLTVL.

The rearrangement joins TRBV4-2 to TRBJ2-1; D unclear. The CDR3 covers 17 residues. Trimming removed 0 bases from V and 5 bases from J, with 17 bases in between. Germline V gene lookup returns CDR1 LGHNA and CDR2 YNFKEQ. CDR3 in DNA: TGTGCCAGCAGCCAAGACTCTTGGGGATCTATCGACAATGAGCAGTTCTTC. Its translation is CASSQDSWGSIDNEQFF.

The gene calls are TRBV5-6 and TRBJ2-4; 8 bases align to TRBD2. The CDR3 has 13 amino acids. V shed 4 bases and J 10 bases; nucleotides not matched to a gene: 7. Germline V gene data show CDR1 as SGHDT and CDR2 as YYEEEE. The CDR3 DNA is TGTGCCAGCAGCACGGGACTAGAATGGATTCAGTACTTC. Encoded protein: CASSTGLEWIQYF.

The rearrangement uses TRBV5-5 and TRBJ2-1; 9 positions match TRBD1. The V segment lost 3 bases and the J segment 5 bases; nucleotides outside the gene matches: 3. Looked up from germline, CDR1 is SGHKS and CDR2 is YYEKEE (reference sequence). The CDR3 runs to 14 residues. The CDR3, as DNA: TGTGCCAGCAGCTGGAGGACAGGGGACAATGAGCAGTTCTTC. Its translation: CASSWRTGDNEQFF.

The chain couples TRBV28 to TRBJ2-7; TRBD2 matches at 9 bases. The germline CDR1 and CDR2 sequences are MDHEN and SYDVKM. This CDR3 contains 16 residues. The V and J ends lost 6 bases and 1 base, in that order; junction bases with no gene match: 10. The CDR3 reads CASRGPESGRSYEQYF. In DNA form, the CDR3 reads TGTGCCAGCAGGGGCCCGGAGAGCGGGAGGTCCTACGAGCAGTACTTC.

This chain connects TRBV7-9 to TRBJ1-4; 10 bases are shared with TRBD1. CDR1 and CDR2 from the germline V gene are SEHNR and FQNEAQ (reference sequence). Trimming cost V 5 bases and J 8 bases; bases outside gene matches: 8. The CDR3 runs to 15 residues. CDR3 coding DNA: TGTGCCAGCAGCCCCAAGGACAGGGGGGGAGAAAAACTGTTTTTT. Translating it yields CASSPKDRGGEKLFF.

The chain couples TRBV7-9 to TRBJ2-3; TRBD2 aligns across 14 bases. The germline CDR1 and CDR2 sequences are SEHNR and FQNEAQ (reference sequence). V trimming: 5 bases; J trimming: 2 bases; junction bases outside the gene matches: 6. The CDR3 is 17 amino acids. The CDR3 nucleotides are TGTGCCAGCAGCCCACGGACTAGCGGGAGGTTCACAGATACGCAGTATTTT. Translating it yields CASSPRTSGRFTDTQYF.

The chain's CDR3 is CASSSGGAGVVEQYF. The CDR3 DNA reads TGTGCCAGCAGTTCCGGAGGTGCGGGAGTGGTCGAGCAGTACTTC. This sequence joins TRBV28 and TRBJ2-7, with 7 bases lining up with TRBD2. The CDR3 runs to 15 residues. V shed 4 bases, J shed 6 bases, and the junction held 12 bases outside the gene matches. Germline assignment: CDR1 MDHEN and CDR2 SYDVKM. Using reference TRBV28 and TRBJ2-7 for the parts outside the CDR3, the full variable domain is DVKVTQSSRYLVKRTGEKVFLECVQDMDHENMFWYRQDPGLGLRLIYFSYDVKMKEKGDIPEGYSVSREKKERFSLILESASTNQTSMYLCASSSGGAGVVEQYFGPGTRLTVT.

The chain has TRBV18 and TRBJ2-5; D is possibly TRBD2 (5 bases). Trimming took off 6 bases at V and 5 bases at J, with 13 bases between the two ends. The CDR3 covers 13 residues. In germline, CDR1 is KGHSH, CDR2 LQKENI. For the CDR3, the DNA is TGTGCCAGCTCGCAGACTACCCGGGAGACCCAGTACTTC. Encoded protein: CASSQTTRETQYF.

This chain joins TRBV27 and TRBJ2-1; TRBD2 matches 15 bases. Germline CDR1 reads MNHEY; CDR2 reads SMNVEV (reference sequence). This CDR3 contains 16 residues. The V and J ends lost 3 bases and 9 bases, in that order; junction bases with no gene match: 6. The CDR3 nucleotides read TGTGCCAGCAGTTTTCGGACTAGCGGGAGGGCCGGTGAGCAGTTCTTC. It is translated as CASSFRTSGRAGEQFF.